The 20 T cell receptor beta chains in this list originate from one sample, sequenced in a study of blood T cells in healthy people across ages. Through a sample-barcoded 5' primer and a J-beta primer mix, a second PCR was run for roughly 7 to 12 cycles. In TCRdb, the 5' RACE reads were re-called with MiXCR into one record per CDR3 protein. This repertoire shows 2 million or so distinct CDR3 sequences, around half found once; its top ten account for 2% to 2.5%. Sample: blood. The receptors were gathered from a woman in her thirties or forties in good health.

The chain employs TRBV7-9 and TRBJ1-2, with 9 bases that match TRBD1. The CDR3 runs to 16 residues. Germline V lookup: CDR1 SEHNR, CDR2 FQNEAQ (reference sequence). V lost 1 base to trimming and J lost 8 bases; unmatched junction nucleotides: 11. The CDR3 sequence is CASSLVTSGQGYGYTF. The CDR3 DNA sequence: TGTGCCAGCAGCTTAGTAACTTCGGGACAGGGTTACGGCTACACCTTC.

This clonotype was recorded a few times. The chain combines TRBV7-2 with TRBJ2-3; 7 bases match TRBD2. There are 17 residues in the CDR3. V was clipped by 5 bases and J by 2 bases; unmatched bases: 13. The germline gives CDR1 SGHTA, CDR2 FQGNSA. The CDR3 loop is CASSLIPFSGYTDTQYF. In DNA form, the CDR3 reads TGTGCCAGCAGCCTAATTCCATTTAGCGGGTACACAGATACGCAGTATTTT.

This chain links TRBV6-1 with TRBJ2-7; 7 bases agree with TRBD1. The CDR3 loop spans 17 amino acids. Germline CDR1 MNHNS, CDR2 SASEGT. The junction had 12 bases not matched to a gene; V was cut back by 4 bases and J by 0 bases. The CDR3 sequence: CASSGRLGQRSSYEQYF. Written as DNA, the CDR3 is TGTGCCAGCAGTGGCCGACTGGGACAGAGGTCCTCCTACGAGCAGTACTTC.

The V and J genes are TRBV7-2 and TRBJ2-1; D unresolved. The V gene's germline CDR1 is SGHTA and CDR2 FQGNSA. Trimming removed 5 bases at V and 7 bases at J, with 12 bases between. The length of the CDR3 is 13 residues. The CDR3 loop is CASSRNQRNEQFF. In nucleotides, the CDR3 is TGTGCCAGCAGCAGAAACCAGAGAAATGAGCAGTTCTTC.

The chain links TRBV6-5 to TRBJ2-4; D assignment may be TRBD1 or TRBD2 (5 bases each). TRBJ2-7 matches the DNA end more closely, so the J call is doubtful. The CDR3 is made up of 18 amino acids. Per germline, CDR1 MNHEY and CDR2 SVGAGI. For the CDR3, the DNA is TGTGCCAGCAGTTCTCCCTCAGACCCGGGGCCTGACTCCTACGAGCAGTACTTC. Translated, it gives CASSSPSDPGPDSYEQYF.

This clonotype was recorded a few times. This chain uses TRBV10-1 with TRBJ2-3; D is tentatively TRBD1 or TRBD2 (5 bases each). The CDR3 runs 16 residues. Trimming cost V 0 bases and J 2 bases, with 12 bases left between them. Germline lookup yields CDR1 WNHNN and CDR2 SYGVQD (reference sequence). The CDR3 is CASSESLGAFTDTQYF. As DNA, the CDR3 is TGCGCCAGCAGTGAGTCTCTCGGGGCGTTCACAGATACGCAGTATTTT.

In this sample, this clonotype turned up a few times. The J gene is TRBJ2-3, the V gene TRBV2, with D perhaps being TRBD1 or TRBD2 (5 bases each). The germline V gene encodes CDR1 SNHLY and CDR2 FYNNEI. V was pared by 6 bases and J by 3 bases, with 19 bases between. The CDR3 is 16 amino acids. In nucleotides, the CDR3 is TGTGCCAGCAGCGGGGACCGTGGGGTCTCGACAGATACGCAGTATTTT. This translates into CASSGDRGVSTDTQYF.

The rearrangement links TRBV27 to TRBJ1-5; D gene ambiguous. Trimming removed 5 bases at V and 3 bases at J, with 11 bases between. CDR1 and CDR2 from the germline V gene are MNHEY and SMNVEV (reference sequence). CDR3 length equals 14 residues. Written as DNA, the CDR3 is TGTGCCAGCAGTAACCCGGGCCTCAATCAGCCCCAGCATTTT. Translated, it gives CASSNPGLNQPQHF.

This CDR3 is CSASGDGLYNEQFF. Here the CDR3 DNA reads TGCAGTGCTTCGGGGGACGGGTTATACAATGAGCAGTTCTTC. The chain recombines TRBV20-1 with TRBJ2-1; perhaps TRBD2 as D (6 bases). Germline CDR1 reads DFQATT; CDR2 reads SNEGSKA (reference sequence). V lost 5 bases and J 4 bases, leaving 15 bases between the germline ends. This CDR3 comprises 14 residues.

The CDR3 loop is CAIRKTGGASDTQYF. CDR3 DNA: TGTGCCATCAGAAAGACAGGGGGTGCCTCGGATACGCAGTATTTT. The chain carries TRBV10-3 and TRBJ2-3, with 9 bases that match TRBD1. CDR1 is ENHRY and CDR2 is SYGVKD in the germline V gene. The CDR3 spans 15 residues. Unmatched junction bases numbered 10, after V lost 6 bases and J lost 6 bases.

V and J are TRBV20-1 and TRBJ2-3; 9 bases are shared with TRBD2. The CDR3 has 13 amino acids. Germline V gene sequence: CDR1 DFQATT, CDR2 SNEGSKA (reference sequence). CDR3 region: CSLREGTTDTQYF. The CDR3 DNA follows: TGCAGCCTGCGGGAGGGTACCACAGATACGCAGTATTTT.

The rearrangement uses TRBV5-1 and TRBJ1-2, with 8 bases matching TRBD1. Germline V gene lookup returns CDR1 SGHRS and CDR2 YFSETQ. This CDR3 is 14 amino acids long. V shed 4 bases and J 5 bases; nucleotides not matched to a gene: 7. In nucleotides, the CDR3 is TGCGCCAGCAGCAGGGGACAGGAAACGTATGGCTACACCTTC. The encoded protein is CASSRGQETYGYTF.

Details on this clonotype: This may be a read error: a much more frequent sequence differs by one nucleotide. The chain recombines TRBV4-2 with TRBJ2-3; D is unresolved. CDR3 length: 14 residues. The germline CDR1 and CDR2 sequences are LGHNA and YNFKEQ. Trimming pared 11 bases from V and 0 bases from J, leaving 15 bases between. CDR3 residues: CAGFSGVSTDTQYF. CDR3 sequence (DNA): TGTGCCGGTTTTAGTGGCGTTAGCACAGATACGCAGTATTTT.

This chain links TRBV3-1 with TRBJ1-5; D remains ambiguous. Trimming removed 6 bases from V and 3 bases from J, with 15 bases in between. Germline CDR1 LGHDT, CDR2 YNNKEL (reference sequence). This CDR3 has 15 amino acids. The CDR3 DNA is TGTGCCAGCAGTACGAAAAGGGATACCAATCAGCCCCAGCATTTT. It codes for CASSTKRDTNQPQHF.

The CDR3 spells CASSYGGSGAQETQYF. CDR3 coding DNA: TGTGCCAGCAGTTACGGCGGTAGCGGGGCACAAGAGACCCAGTACTTC. The chain has TRBV6-2 or TRBV6-3 and TRBJ2-5, with 8 nucleotides matching TRBD2. The germline gives CDR1 MNHEY, CDR2 SVGEGT. Trimming at V came to 2 bases and at J to 2 bases, leaving 7 bases not matched to a gene. The CDR3 covers 16 residues.

The table lists this clonotype with a few counts. This chain connects TRBV5-1 to TRBJ2-1, with TRBD1 matching over 7 bases. V trimming: 3 bases; J trimming: 2 bases; junction bases outside the gene matches: 14. The CDR3 is 18 residues long. Looked up from germline, CDR1 is SGHRS and CDR2 is YFSETQ. The CDR3 DNA is TGCGCCAGCAGCTCCCAGGACGACAGGGCGCAACCCTACAATGAGCAGTTCTTC. Translated: CASSSQDDRAQPYNEQFF.

The genes are TRBV10-3 and TRBJ2-3; tentative D call: TRBD2 (6 bases). The ends were cut back, 6 bases at V and 6 bases at J, with 16 bases in the middle. This CDR3 is built from 14 residues. Germline CDR1 and CDR2: ENHRY and SYGVKD. DNA of the CDR3: TGTGCCATCAGATCAGACGATGCGGGGGATACGCAGTATTTT. This gives the protein CAIRSDDAGDTQYF.

This clonotype has a handful of counts. This rearrangement joins TRBV6-5 to TRBJ2-3; tentative D call: TRBD2 (5 bases). Germline CDR1 is MNHEY and CDR2 is SVGAGI. Trimming removed 6 bases at V and 2 bases at J, with 12 bases between. The length of the CDR3 is 14 residues. This CDR3 is CASRPIGITDTQYF. CDR3 nucleotide sequence: TGTGCCAGCAGACCGATCGGGATCACAGATACGCAGTATTTT.

This clonotype has only a few counts. V gene TRBV29-1 combines with J gene TRBJ2-1; 12 nucleotides align to TRBD1. This CDR3 spans 13 amino acids. With V trimmed by 3 bases and J by 10 bases, 4 bases remained unmatched. Germline CDR1 reads SQVTM; CDR2 reads ANQGSEA. CDR3: CSVEGTGGREQFF. In DNA form, the CDR3 reads TGCAGCGTTGAGGGGACAGGGGGCAGGGAGCAGTTCTTC.

The J gene is TRBJ2-1, the V gene TRBV4-1, with 9 nucleotides matching TRBD2. The CDR3 is made up of 17 amino acids. Trimming at V came to 2 bases and at J to 4 bases, leaving 9 bases not matched to a gene. Per germline, CDR1 MGHRA and CDR2 YSYEKL. The CDR3 reads CASSQPGAGGLYNEQFF. In DNA form, the CDR3 reads TGCGCCAGCAGCCAACCCGGAGCGGGGGGTCTATACAATGAGCAGTTCTTC.